Listed here are 20 T cell receptor beta chains from one sample, sequenced in a study of CD8 T cells in ankylosing spondylitis. TCRdb re-derived calls from the 5' RACE reads in MiXCR, one entry per CDR3 protein. This table has 150,000 to 200,000 distinct CDR3 sequences, under 15% appearing once. The material sequenced was blood, either unsorted or a sorted T cell fraction (not recorded which). The receptors derive from a female donor with ankylosing spondylitis or in good health (not recorded which).

In the case of this clonotype: It may be a read error: a sequence one base away is much more abundant. This chain connects TRBV5-1 to TRBJ1-6, with D hard to call. Germline CDR1 reads SGHRS; CDR2 reads YFSETQ. This CDR3 spans 13 amino acids. For the CDR3, the DNA is TGCGCCAGCAGCTTGGTTGTCAACTCACCCCTCCGCTTT. This gives the protein CASSLVVNSPLRF.

The chain uses TRBV7-2 and TRBJ2-7; no clear D gene. V lost 2 bases to trimming and J lost 0 bases, with 8 bases between them. This CDR3 has 14 residues. Per germline, CDR1 SGHTA and CDR2 FQGNSA. Written as DNA, the CDR3 is TGTGCCAGCAGCTTATACCCCAGCTCCTACGAGCAGTACTTC. Protein: CASSLYPSSYEQYF.

This clonotype was counted ten times or more. The V and J genes are TRBV5-1 and TRBJ1-1; a weak D match, TRBD1 (6 bases). With 6 bases removed from V and 0 bases from J, the gap between germline ends came to 21 bases. Germline CDR1 and CDR2: SGHRS and YFSETQ. This CDR3 has 17 residues. CDR3: CASNSGRRTDLNTEAFF. DNA for the CDR3: TGCGCCAGCAACTCAGGCCGCCGGACAGACCTGAACACTGAAGCTTTCTTT.

This clonotype was observed many times. The J gene is TRBJ1-1, the V gene TRBV5-1; D uncertain. CDR3 length: 14 residues. Trimming removed 4 bases from V and 1 base from J, with 11 bases in between. Per the germline V gene, CDR1 is SGHRS and CDR2 is YFSETQ. CDR3 region: CASSNSAGNTEAFF. The CDR3 DNA reads as TGCGCCAGCAGCAACAGCGCCGGGAACACTGAAGCTTTCTTT.

The chain couples TRBV7-9 to TRBJ2-1; possible D gene TRBD2, 6 bases. There are 13 residues in the CDR3. Trimming stripped 1 base from V and 8 bases from J, with 9 bases between. Germline-derived CDR1 and CDR2 are SEHNR and FQNEAQ (reference sequence). The CDR3 DNA follows: TGTGCCAGCAGCTTAGGGGGGGTCTATGAGCAGTTCTTC. Translating gives CASSLGGVYEQFF.

This clonotype was counted ten times or more. The chain is built from TRBV27 and TRBJ1-2; D is unclear. In germline, CDR1 is MNHEY, CDR2 SMNVEV (reference sequence). V was shortened by 5 bases and J by 4 bases, with 14 bases between the two germline ends. The length of the CDR3 is 14 residues. This CDR3 is CASSPTPYSYGYTF. In DNA form, the CDR3 reads TGTGCCAGCAGTCCGACCCCCTATTCCTATGGCTACACCTTC.

This clonotype was seen more than once but under ten times. The chain is built from TRBV29-1 and TRBJ2-1; 7 bases are shared with TRBD2. Germline V CDR1 and CDR2: SQVTM, ANQGSEA. Trimming at V came to 2 bases and at J to 5 bases, leaving 3 bases not matched to a gene. The CDR3 consists of 13 residues. The CDR3 bases are TGCAGCGTTGAAAGGACTAGGAACAATGAGCAGTTCTTC. It yields the protein CSVERTRNNEQFF.

The chain uses TRBV20-1 and TRBJ2-7; D may correspond to TRBD1 or TRBD2 (6 bases each). Germline assignment: CDR1 DFQATT and CDR2 SNEGSKA (reference sequence). Trimming removed 6 bases from V and 4 bases from J, with 22 bases in between. The CDR3 has 15 residues. The CDR3 DNA is TGCAGTGCCAGCTACCCCCGAACGGGGGCGTACGAGCAGTACTTC. It is translated as CSASYPRTGAYEQYF.

In its sample, this clonotype was seen a few times. The rearrangement uses TRBV12-3 or TRBV12-4 and TRBJ2-3; D ambiguous. The V and J ends lost 1 base and 4 bases respectively, with 12 bases between them. The length of the CDR3 is 15 residues. The CDR3 reads CASSLGGWAPDTQYF. The CDR3 nucleotides read TGTGCCAGCAGTTTAGGTGGGTGGGCCCCAGATACGCAGTATTTT.

Concerning this clonotype itself: A much larger clone sits a single nucleotide away, making a read error possible. The chain carries TRBV7-2 and TRBJ1-1; D is undetermined. With 1 base removed from V and 4 bases from J, the gap between germline ends came to 13 bases. This CDR3 contains 15 residues. Germline loops: CDR1 SGHTA, CDR2 FQGNSA. The chain's CDR3 is CTSSLGGPVGTEAFF. CDR3 nucleotides: TGTACCAGCAGCTTAGGAGGCCCAGTGGGCACTGAAGCTTTCTTT.

This clonotype came up many times. CDR3 protein: CASSSDGERPQHF. The CDR3 nucleotides are TGTGCCAGCAGCTCGGACGGTGAAAGGCCCCAGCATTTT. The genes are TRBV5-6 and TRBJ1-5; D is undetermined. V lost 3 bases, J lost 9 bases, and 13 bases lay in between. This CDR3 is 13 amino acids long. The germline gives CDR1 SGHDT, CDR2 YYEEEE.

The sample holds many counts of this clonotype. The chain is built from TRBV20-1 and TRBJ2-7; 7 nucleotides line up with TRBD1. From germline, CDR1 is DFQATT and CDR2 SNEGSKA (reference sequence). This CDR3 is built from 17 residues. After removal of 0 bases from V and 0 bases from J, the junction contained 11 bases not matched to a gene. CDR3 nucleotide sequence: TGCAGTGCTAGAGATGTGACTGGGCAGGGGGACTCCTACGAGCAGTACTTC. Amino acids: CSARDVTGQGDSYEQYF.

This clonotype was seen many times. The chain couples TRBV7-8 to TRBJ1-3, with a possible D match to TRBD1 (6 bases). Germline lookup yields CDR1 SGHVS and CDR2 FQNEAQ. The CDR3 loop spans 16 amino acids. Deletions cut 1 base from V and 2 bases from J, with 12 bases between. The DNA for the CDR3 is TGTGCCAGCAGCTTAGGGGGGGCCGGGGCTGGAAACACCATATATTTT. It is translated as CASSLGGAGAGNTIYF. The full variable domain, its missing parts supplied by reference TRBV7-8 and TRBJ1-3, is GAGVSQSPRYKVAKRGQDVALRCDPISGHVSLFWYQQALGQGPEFLTYFQNEAQLDKSGLPSDRFFAERPEGSVSTLKIQRTQQEDSAVYLCASSLGGAGAGNTIYFGEGSWLTVV.

In this sample, this clonotype turned up many times. The V gene is TRBV27, the J gene TRBJ2-5, with D perhaps matching TRBD1 (6 bases). Trimming stripped 6 bases from V and 6 bases from J, with 14 bases between. This CDR3 contains 13 residues. Germline lookup yields CDR1 MNHEY and CDR2 SMNVEV (reference sequence). The CDR3 reads CASSHHRDQTQYF. In nucleotides, the CDR3 is TGTGCCAGCAGCCACCACAGGGACCAGACCCAGTACTTC.

This clonotype was detected ten times or more. V gene TRBV7-9 combines with J gene TRBJ1-2; D unclear. The CDR3 runs 12 residues. Trimming removed 11 bases from V and 4 bases from J, with 14 bases in between. Germline V gene data show CDR1 as SEHNR and CDR2 as FQNEAQ (reference sequence). The DNA of the CDR3 is TGTGCCGGAGGGAGAGCGGCCTATGGCTACACCTTC. It yields the protein CAGGRAAYGYTF.

This rearrangement joins TRBV7-2 to TRBJ2-1; a possible D gene is TRBD2 (5 bases). CDR1 is SGHTA and CDR2 is FQGNSA in the germline V gene. CDR3 length equals 13 residues. V was pared by 5 bases and J by 7 bases, with 12 bases between. CDR3 loop: CASSLPGMNEQFF. The CDR3 nucleotides read TGTGCCAGCAGCCTACCGGGGATGAATGAGCAGTTCTTC.

This clonotype was detected ten times or more. The chain carries TRBV5-1 and TRBJ1-3; 7 nucleotides align to TRBD1. The germline CDR1 and CDR2 sequences are SGHRS and YFSETQ. Trimming cost V 4 bases and J 2 bases; bases outside gene matches: 9. CDR3 length equals 16 residues. This CDR3 reads CASSVDRAAAGNTIYF. As DNA, the CDR3 is TGCGCCAGCAGCGTCGACAGGGCCGCGGCTGGAAACACCATATATTTT.

This clonotype was counted ten times or more. The chain employs TRBV6-1 and TRBJ2-3; the D is unclear. Germline V lookup: CDR1 MNHNS, CDR2 SASEGT. This CDR3 contains 16 residues. V was cut by 1 base and J by 4 bases, with 15 bases left in between. The CDR3 loop is CASSEVSRRKADTQYF. The DNA of the CDR3 is TGTGCCAGCAGTGAAGTTTCGAGGCGGAAGGCAGATACGCAGTATTTT.

This clonotype was detected ten times or more. The gene calls are TRBV11-2 and TRBJ2-2, with TRBD2 matching 9 bases. The CDR3 covers 18 residues. CDR1 and CDR2 from the germline V gene are SGHAT and FQNNGV. V shed 0 bases, J shed 5 bases, and the junction held 10 bases outside the gene matches. The CDR3 sequence: CASSLDRIAGDPTGELFF. The CDR3 DNA reads TGTGCCAGCAGCTTAGATCGGATAGCGGGAGATCCGACCGGGGAGCTGTTTTTT. Full variable domain (remainder filled in from reference TRBV11-2 and TRBJ2-2): EAGVAQSPRYKIIEKRQSVAFWCNPISGHATLYWYQQILGQGPKLLIQFQNNGVVDDSQLPKDRFSAERLKGVDSTLKIQPAKLEDSAVYLCASSLDRIAGDPTGELFFGEGSRLTVL.

This clonotype has a count of ten or more. The chain has TRBV29-1 and TRBJ1-2, with D possibly being TRBD1 (5 bases). V lost 0 bases to trimming and J lost 4 bases, with 9 bases between them. The CDR3 has 13 residues. The germline CDR1 and CDR2 sequences are SQVTM and ANQGSEA. The CDR3 DNA follows: TGCAGCGTTGAAGAGGGAGGGGCCTATGGCTACACCTTC. Its translation: CSVEEGGAYGYTF.